This TCR beta chain was profiled in a study of glioma-infiltrating T cells after dendritic cell vaccination. Findings of the study overall: TCR clonality showed no direct relationship with survival.

The sample's time point: after dendritic cell vaccination, including at tumor progression/relapse. All glioblastoma patients lacked an isocitrate dehydrogenase mutation. Before vaccination, two weeks after the third vaccination, and at progression, PBMC were collected. Amplification used 60 V beta primers and 13 J beta primers. TCRdb keeps only in-frame clones here, not all; method: immunoSEQ multiplex PCR. Of almost 90,000 clones detected, roughly four fifths appear once; the ten largest clones hold around 6.5%. Comments on this clone: Antigen specificity is unknown.

This CDR3 comprises 16 residues. Germline V CDR1 and CDR2: SGHVS, FNYEAQ. Trimming cost V 3 bases and J 2 bases, with 16 bases left between them. This TCR was sampled from a human donor with glioblastoma. Sample: blood, taken after dendritic cell vaccination. V usage is TRBV7-6 and J usage is TRBJ1-1; a weak D match, TRBD1 (5 bases). This CDR3 is CASSFFSPGVNTEAFF. The DNA for the CDR3 is TGTGCCAGCAGCTTTTTCAGTCCGGGGGTAAACACTGAAGCTTTCTTT.